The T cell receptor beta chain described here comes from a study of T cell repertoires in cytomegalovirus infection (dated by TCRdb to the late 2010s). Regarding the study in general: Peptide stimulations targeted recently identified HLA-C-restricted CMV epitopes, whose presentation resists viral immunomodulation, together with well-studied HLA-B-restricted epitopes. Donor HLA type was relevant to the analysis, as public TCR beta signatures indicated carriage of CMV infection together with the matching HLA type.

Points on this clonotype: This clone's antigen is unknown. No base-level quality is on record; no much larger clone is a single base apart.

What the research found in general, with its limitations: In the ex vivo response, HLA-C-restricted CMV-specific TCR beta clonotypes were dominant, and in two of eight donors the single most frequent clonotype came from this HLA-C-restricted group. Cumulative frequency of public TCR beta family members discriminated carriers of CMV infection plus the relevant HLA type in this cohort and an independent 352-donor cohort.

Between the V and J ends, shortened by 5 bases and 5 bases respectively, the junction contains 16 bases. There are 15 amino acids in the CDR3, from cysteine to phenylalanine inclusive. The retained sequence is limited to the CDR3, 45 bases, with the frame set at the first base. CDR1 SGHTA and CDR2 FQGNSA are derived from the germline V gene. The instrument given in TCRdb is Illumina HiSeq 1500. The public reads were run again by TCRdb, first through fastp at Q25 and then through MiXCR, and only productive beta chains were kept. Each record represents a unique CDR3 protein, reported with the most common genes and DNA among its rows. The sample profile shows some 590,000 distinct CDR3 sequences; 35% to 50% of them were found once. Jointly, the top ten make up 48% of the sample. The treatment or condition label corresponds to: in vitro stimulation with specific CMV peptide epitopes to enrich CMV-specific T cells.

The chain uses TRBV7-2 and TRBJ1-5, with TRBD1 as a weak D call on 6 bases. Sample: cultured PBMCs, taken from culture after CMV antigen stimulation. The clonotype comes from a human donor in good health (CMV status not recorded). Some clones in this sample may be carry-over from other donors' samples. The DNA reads TGTGCCAGCAGCGCCACAGGGTGGAACGATCAGCCCCAGCATTTT. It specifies CASSATGWNDQPQHF.